This TCR beta chain is from a study of T cells in localized non-small cell lung cancer. This table comes from immunoSEQ multiplex PCR, and its TCRdb copy is limited to in-frame clones, with some not included. The data hold some 90,000 clones, with about 87% observed a single time. Trimming shortened V by 2 bases and J by 4 bases, and 6 bases separated the two germline ends. Per germline, CDR1 SGHNT and CDR2 YENEEA. This CDR3 has 13 residues. This chain connects TRBV11-3 to TRBJ1-5; no definite D call. The TCR comes from a man aged 40-75 years with stage I squamous cell lung carcinoma. The sample consisted of peripheral blood, taken before any cancer treatment. The CDR3 sequence is CASSLSVNQPQHF. CDR3 nucleotide sequence: TGTGCCAGCAGCTTATCGGTAAATCAGCCCCAGCATTTT.